What follows describes a single TCR beta chain. Its antigen is as yet unknown. The sample belongs to a study of cytomegalovirus exposure and HLA in healthy donors. Study results and caveats: Diagnosis of cytomegalovirus status made by the classifier reportedly showed high specificity and sensitivity.

V was pared by 2 bases and J by 5 bases, with 6 bases between. The CDR3 runs 13 residues. CDR1 and CDR2 from the germline V gene are MNHEY and SVGAGI. The PCR used 60 Vbeta and 13 Jbeta primers. Sequencing used immunoSEQ multiplex PCR; TCRdb keeps in-frame clones, though not all of them. The table has more than 85,000 clones, around 81% seen once. The chain combines TRBV6-5 with TRBJ2-2; D uncertain. The TCR sequence derives from a woman in her thirties in good health and CMV-seronegative. The sequenced sample was PBMCs. CDR3 loop: CASSYPITGELFF. CDR3 in DNA: TGTGCCAGCAGTTACCCTATAACCGGGGAGCTGTTTTTT.